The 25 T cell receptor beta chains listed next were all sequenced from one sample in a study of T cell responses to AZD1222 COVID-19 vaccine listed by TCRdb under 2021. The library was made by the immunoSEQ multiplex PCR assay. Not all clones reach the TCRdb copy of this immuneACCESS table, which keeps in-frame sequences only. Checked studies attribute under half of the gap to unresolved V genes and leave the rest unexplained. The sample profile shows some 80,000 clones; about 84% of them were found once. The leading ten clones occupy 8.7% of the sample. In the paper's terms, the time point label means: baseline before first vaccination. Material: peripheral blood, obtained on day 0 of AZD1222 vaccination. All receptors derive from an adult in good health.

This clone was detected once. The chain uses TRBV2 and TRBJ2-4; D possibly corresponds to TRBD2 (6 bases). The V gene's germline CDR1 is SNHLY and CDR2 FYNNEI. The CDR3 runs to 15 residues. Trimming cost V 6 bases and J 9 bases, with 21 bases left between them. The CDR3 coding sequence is TGTGCCAGCAGGAGGGACCAGGGAGGCTTGGGCATTCAGTACTTC. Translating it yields CASRRDQGGLGIQYF.

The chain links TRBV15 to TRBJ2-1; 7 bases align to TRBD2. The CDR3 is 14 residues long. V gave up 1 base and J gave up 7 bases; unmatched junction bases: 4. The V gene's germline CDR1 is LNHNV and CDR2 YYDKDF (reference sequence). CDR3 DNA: TGTGCCACCAGCAGAGGACTGGGGGGGAATGAGCAGTTCTTC. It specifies CATSRGLGGNEQFF.

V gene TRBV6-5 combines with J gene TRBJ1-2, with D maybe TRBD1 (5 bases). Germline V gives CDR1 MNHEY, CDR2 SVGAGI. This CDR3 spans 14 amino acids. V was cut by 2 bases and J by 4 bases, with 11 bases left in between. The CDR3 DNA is TGTGCCAGCAGTTACGACCAGGGCCCCTATGGCTACACCTTC. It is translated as CASSYDQGPYGYTF.

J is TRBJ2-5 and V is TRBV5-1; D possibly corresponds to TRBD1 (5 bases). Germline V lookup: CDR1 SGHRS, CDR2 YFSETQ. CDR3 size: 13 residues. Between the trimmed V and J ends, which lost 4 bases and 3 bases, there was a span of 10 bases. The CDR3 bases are TGCGCCAGCAGCCTACAGGAGAAAGAGACCCAGTACTTC. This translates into CASSLQEKETQYF.

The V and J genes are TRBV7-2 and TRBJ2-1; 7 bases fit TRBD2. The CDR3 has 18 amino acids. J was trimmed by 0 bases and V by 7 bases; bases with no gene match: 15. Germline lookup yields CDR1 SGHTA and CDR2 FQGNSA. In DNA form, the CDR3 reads TGTGCCAGCACCCAAGCGGGAAGTGGTCGTCGCTCCTACAATGAGCAGTTCTTC. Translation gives CASTQAGSGRRSYNEQFF.

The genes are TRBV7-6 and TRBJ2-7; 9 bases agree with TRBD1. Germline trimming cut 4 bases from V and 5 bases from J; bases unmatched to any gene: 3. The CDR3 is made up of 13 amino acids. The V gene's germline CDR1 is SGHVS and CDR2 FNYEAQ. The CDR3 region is CASSWDRDNEQYF. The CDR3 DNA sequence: TGTGCCAGCAGCTGGGACAGGGACAACGAGCAGTACTTC. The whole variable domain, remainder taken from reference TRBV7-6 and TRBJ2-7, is GAGVSQSPRYKVTKRGQDVALRCDPISGHVSLYWYRQALGQGPEFLTYFNYEAQQDKSGLPNDRFSAERPEGSISTLTIQRTEQRDSAMYRCASSWDRDNEQYFGPGTRLTVT.

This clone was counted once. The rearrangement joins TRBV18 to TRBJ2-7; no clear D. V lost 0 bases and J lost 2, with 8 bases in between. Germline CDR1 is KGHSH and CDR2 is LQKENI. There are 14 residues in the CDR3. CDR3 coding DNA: TGTGCCAGCTCACCACCGCGCAGGCCCTACGAGCAGTACTTC. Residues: CASSPPRRPYEQYF.

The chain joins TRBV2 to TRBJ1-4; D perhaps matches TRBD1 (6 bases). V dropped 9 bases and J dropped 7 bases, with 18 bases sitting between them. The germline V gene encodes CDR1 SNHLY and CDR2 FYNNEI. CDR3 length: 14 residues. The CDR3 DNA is TGTGCCAGAGGCACTGGACAGAGGAGTGAAAAACTGTTTTTT. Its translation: CARGTGQRSEKLFF.

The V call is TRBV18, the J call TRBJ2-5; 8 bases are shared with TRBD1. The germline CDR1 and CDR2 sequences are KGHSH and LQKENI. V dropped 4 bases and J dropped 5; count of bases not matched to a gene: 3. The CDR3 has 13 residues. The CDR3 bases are TGTGCCAGCTCACGGGACAGGACCGAGACCCAGTACTTC. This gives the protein CASSRDRTETQYF.

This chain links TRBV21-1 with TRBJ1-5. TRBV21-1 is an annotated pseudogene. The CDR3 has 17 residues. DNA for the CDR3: TGTGCCAGCAGCTCTTTGGGGATAAGTAGCACTGATCAGCCCCAGCATTTT. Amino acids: CASSSLGISSTDQPQHF.

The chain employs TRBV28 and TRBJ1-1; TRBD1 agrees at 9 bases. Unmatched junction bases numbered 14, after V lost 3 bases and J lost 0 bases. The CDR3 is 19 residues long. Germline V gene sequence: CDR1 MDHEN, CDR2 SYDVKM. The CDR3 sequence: CASSFYAGTGLPMNTEAFF. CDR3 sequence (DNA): TGTGCCAGCAGTTTTTATGCCGGGACAGGGCTCCCCATGAACACTGAAGCTTTCTTT.

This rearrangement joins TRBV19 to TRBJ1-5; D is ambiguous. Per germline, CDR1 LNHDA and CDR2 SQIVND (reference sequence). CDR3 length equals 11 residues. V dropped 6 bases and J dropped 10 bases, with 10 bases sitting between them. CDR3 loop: CASSDVGPQHF. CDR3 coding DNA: TGTGCCAGTAGCGATGTGGGACCCCAGCATTTT.

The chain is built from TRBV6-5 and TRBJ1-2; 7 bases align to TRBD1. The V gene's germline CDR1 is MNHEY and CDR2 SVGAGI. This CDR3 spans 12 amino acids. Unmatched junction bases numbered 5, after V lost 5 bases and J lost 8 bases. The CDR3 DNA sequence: TGTGCCAGCAGTAGACAGGGCGGCGGCTACACCTTC. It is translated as CASSRQGGGYTF.

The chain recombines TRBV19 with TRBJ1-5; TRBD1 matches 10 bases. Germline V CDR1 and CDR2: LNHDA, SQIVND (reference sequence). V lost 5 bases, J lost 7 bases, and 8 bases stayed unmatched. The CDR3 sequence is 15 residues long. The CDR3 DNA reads TGTGCCAGTAGTCCGACAGGGGGCGCGGGACAGCCCCAGCATTTT. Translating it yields CASSPTGGAGQPQHF.

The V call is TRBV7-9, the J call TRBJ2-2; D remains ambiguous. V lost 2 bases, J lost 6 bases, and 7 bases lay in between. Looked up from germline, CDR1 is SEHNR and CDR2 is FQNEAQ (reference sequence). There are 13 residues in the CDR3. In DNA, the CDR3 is TGTGCCAGCAGCTTAAGCATTTCCGGGGAGCTGTTTTTT. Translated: CASSLSISGELFF.

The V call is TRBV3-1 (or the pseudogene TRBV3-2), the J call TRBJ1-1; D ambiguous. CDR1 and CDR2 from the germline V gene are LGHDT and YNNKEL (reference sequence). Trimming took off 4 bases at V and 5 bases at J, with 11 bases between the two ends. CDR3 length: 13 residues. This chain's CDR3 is CASSPGRWTEAFF. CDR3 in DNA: TGTGCCAGCAGCCCCGGCAGGTGGACTGAAGCTTTCTTT.

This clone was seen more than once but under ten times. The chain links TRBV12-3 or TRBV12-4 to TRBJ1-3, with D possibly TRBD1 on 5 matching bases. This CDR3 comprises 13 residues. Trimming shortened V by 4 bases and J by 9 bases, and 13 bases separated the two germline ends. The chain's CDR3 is CASSSRGRGTIYF. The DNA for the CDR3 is TGTGCCAGCAGTTCCCGGGGCCGGGGCACCATATATTTT.

For the CDR3, the DNA is TGTGCCAGCAGTTTAGGAGCAATCTATGGCTACACCTTC. Protein: CASSLGAIYGYTF. This chain links TRBV28 with TRBJ1-2; no definite D call. V gave up 2 bases and J gave up 4 bases, with 8 bases separating them. There are 13 residues in the CDR3. Germline V gene data show CDR1 as MDHEN and CDR2 as SYDVKM.

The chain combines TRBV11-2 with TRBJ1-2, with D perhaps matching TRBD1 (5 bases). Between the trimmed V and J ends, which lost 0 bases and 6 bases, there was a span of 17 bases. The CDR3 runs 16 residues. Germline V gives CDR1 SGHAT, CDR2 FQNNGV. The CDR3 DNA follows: TGTGCCAGCAGCTTAGAAGGGGCTAGGGGTTATGATGGCTACACCTTC. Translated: CASSLEGARGYDGYTF.

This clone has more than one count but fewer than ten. CDR3: CASSLGDRADEAFF. CDR3 nucleotide sequence: TGTGCCAGCAGCTTAGGTGACAGGGCCGATGAAGCTTTCTTT. This rearrangement joins TRBV11-2 to TRBJ1-1; TRBD1 matches at 7 bases. Germline values: CDR1 SGHAT, CDR2 FQNNGV. The CDR3 spans 14 residues. V lost 1 base to trimming and J lost 7 bases; unmatched junction nucleotides: 6. Combining the CDR3 with reference TRBV11-2 and TRBJ1-1 gives the whole variable domain EAGVAQSPRYKIIEKRQSVAFWCNPISGHATLYWYQQILGQGPKLLIQFQNNGVVDDSQLPKDRFSAERLKGVDSTLKIQPAKLEDSAVYLCASSLGDRADEAFFGQGTRLTVV.

CDR3 loop: CASSVDALAGDEQYF. The CDR3 DNA reads TGTGCCAGCAGCGTAGACGCCCTAGCGGGAGACGAGCAGTACTTC. The V and J genes are TRBV9 and TRBJ2-7; 10 bases line up with TRBD2. Germline lookup yields CDR1 SGDLS and CDR2 YYNGEE. The J segment lost 5 bases and the V segment lost 0 bases, leaving 5 bases of the junction unmatched. The CDR3 has 15 amino acids. Supplemented by reference TRBV9 and TRBJ2-7, the full variable domain reads DSGVTQTPKHLITATGQRVTLRCSPRSGDLSVYWYQQSLDQGLQFLIQYYNGEERAKGNILERFSAQQFPDLHSELNLSSLELGDSALYFCASSVDALAGDEQYFGPGTRLTVT.

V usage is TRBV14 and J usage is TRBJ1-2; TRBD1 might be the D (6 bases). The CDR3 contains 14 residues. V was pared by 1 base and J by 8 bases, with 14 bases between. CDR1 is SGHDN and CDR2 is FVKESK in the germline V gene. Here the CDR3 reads CASSQAILQGGYTF. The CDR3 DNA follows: TGTGCCAGCAGCCAAGCCATACTACAGGGAGGCTACACCTTC.

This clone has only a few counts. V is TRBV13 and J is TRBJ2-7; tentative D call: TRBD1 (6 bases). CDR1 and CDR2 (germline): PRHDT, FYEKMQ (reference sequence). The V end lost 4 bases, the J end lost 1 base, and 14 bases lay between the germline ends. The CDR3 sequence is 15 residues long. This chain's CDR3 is CASSWGREGSYEQYF. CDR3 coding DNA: TGTGCCAGCAGCTGGGGGCGAGAGGGGTCCTACGAGCAGTACTTC.

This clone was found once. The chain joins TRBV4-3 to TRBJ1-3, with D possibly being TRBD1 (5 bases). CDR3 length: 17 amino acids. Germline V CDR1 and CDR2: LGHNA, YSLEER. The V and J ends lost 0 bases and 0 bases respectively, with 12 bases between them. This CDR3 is CASSQDLGQGSGNTIYF. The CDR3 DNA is TGCGCCAGCAGCCAAGATCTTGGGCAGGGCTCTGGAAACACCATATATTTT.

CDR3 region: CASSQDQGLHQPQHF. In DNA, the CDR3 is TGTGCCAGCAGCCAAGACCAGGGGTTACATCAGCCCCAGCATTTT. The V call is TRBV3-1 (or the pseudogene TRBV3-2), the J call TRBJ1-5; perhaps TRBD1 as D (6 bases). This CDR3 is 15 amino acids long. From germline, CDR1 is LGHDT and CDR2 YNNKEL (reference sequence). Trimming stripped 0 bases from V and 5 bases from J, with 11 bases between.